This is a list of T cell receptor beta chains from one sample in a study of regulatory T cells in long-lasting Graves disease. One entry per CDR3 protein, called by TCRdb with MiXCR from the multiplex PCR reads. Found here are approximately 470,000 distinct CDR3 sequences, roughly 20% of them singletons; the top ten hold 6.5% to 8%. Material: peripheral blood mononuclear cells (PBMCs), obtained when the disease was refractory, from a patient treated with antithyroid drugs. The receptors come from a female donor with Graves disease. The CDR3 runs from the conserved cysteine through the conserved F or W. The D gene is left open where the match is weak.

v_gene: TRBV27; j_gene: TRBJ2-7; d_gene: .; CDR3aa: CASSFITGNEQYF
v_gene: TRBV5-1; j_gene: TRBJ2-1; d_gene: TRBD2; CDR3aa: CASSLAGVSYNEQFF
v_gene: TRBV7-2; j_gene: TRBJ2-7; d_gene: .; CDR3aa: CASSPRPYGEQYF
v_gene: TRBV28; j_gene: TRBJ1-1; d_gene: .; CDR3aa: CATLGGLSVFGTEAFF
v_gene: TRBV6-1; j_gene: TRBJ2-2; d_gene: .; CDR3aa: CASSERETGELFF
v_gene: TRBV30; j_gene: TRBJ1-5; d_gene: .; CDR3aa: CAWSIVSNQPQHF
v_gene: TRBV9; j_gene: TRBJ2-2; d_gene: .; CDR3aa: CASSVDGGMDGELFF
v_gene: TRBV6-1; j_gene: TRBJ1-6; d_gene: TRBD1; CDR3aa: CASNVQGQANSPLHF
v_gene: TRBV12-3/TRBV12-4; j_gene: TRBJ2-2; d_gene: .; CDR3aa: CASSSSGYAGELFF
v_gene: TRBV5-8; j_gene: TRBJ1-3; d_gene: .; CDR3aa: CASTIFPTFRVRSGNIIYF
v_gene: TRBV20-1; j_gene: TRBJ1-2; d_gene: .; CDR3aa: CSAGRTPPATF